The source of this T cell receptor beta chain is a study of T cell responses to AZD1222 COVID-19 vaccine. The CDR3 is 13 residues long. The V gene lost 6 bases and the J gene lost 7 bases, with 15 bases spanning the gap. Clones were sequenced by immunoSEQ multiplex PCR, and TCRdb holds only the in-frame ones, with some missing. The data show 85,000 to 90,000 clones, with around nine tenths seen just once and roughly 2.3% held by the top ten. The clonotype comes from an adult in good health. This chain connects TRBV12-3 or TRBV12-4 to TRBJ1-2; no definite D call. The sequencing used peripheral blood, collected on day 0 of AZD1222 vaccination. The CDR3 is CASSHSPRGGYTF. The CDR3 coding sequence is TGTGCCAGCAGCCACAGTCCCCGGGGTGGCTACACCTTC.